A single sample is the source of the 20 T cell receptor beta chains below, sequenced in a study of cytotoxic CD8 clonotypes in ibrutinib-treated CLL. Profiled with immunoSEQ multiplex PCR; TCRdb holds only in-frame clones, not every one. The sample yields just over 200,000 clones, 70% seen once. The starting material was PBMCs, obtained after 12 months of ibrutinib treatment. Receptors originate from a human donor with chronic lymphocytic leukemia.

The chain recombines TRBV19 with TRBJ2-7; a possible D gene is TRBD1 (5 bases). The V end was cut by 4 bases, the J end by 3 bases, with 16 bases between. Germline CDR1 LNHDA, CDR2 SQIVND (reference sequence). The length of the CDR3 is 15 residues. The CDR3 nucleotides read TGTGCCAGTAGTACTTCTGGGTCAGGGAACTACGAGCAGTACTTC. Its protein product is CASSTSGSGNYEQYF.

Here the CDR3 DNA reads TGCGCCAGCAGCCCGCGGGACAGCTTTAACTATGGCTACACCTTC. Residues: CASSPRDSFNYGYTF. This sequence joins TRBV5-1 and TRBJ1-2; 7 nucleotides align to TRBD1. The CDR3 has 15 amino acids. Germline V gene lookup returns CDR1 SGHRS and CDR2 YFSETQ. The V gene end was trimmed by 4 bases and the J gene end by 1 base; junction bases not matched to a gene: 7.

The chain joins TRBV29-1 to TRBJ1-2; possibly TRBD1 for D (5 bases). This CDR3 has 14 amino acids. Germline V lookup: CDR1 SQVTM, CDR2 ANQGSEA. Trimming shortened V by 3 bases and J by 8 bases, and 19 bases separated the two germline ends. The DNA of the CDR3 is TGCAGCGTTGAGGGGGAACGGAGGGTCGACGGCTACACCTTC. Its translation: CSVEGERRVDGYTF.

This clone was picked up one time. A much bigger clone sits one base away, suggesting this may be a read error. This sequence joins TRBV5-1 and TRBJ2-7; 9 bases line up with TRBD1. Unmatched junction bases numbered 1, after V lost 4 bases and J lost 2 bases. In germline, CDR1 is SGHRS, CDR2 YFSETQ. The CDR3 runs to 13 residues. This CDR3 is CASSRDRAYEQYF. For the CDR3, the DNA is TGCGCCAGCAGCCGGGACAGGGCCTACGAGCAGTACTTC.

The rearrangement links TRBV25-1 to TRBJ2-7; D is unclear. This CDR3 contains 12 residues. Deletions cut 4 bases from V and 5 bases from J, with 9 bases between. CDR1 and CDR2 (germline): MGHDK, SYGVNS. The CDR3 loop is CASSAMSDEQYF. The DNA for the CDR3 is TGTGCCAGCAGTGCGATGAGTGACGAGCAGTACTTC.

The chain couples TRBV5-1 to TRBJ2-1, with D possibly matching TRBD2 (6 bases). The germline V and J ends were trimmed by 3 bases and 6 bases, with 19 bases remaining between them. This CDR3 has 16 amino acids. The V gene's germline CDR1 is SGHRS and CDR2 YFSETQ. In DNA, the CDR3 is TGCGCCAGCAGCTCCACCCCGGGACTCACGTCCAATGAGCAGTTCTTC. It yields the protein CASSSTPGLTSNEQFF.

The CDR3: CASSGTGTKKNEAFF. In DNA form, the CDR3 reads TGTGCCAGCTCGGGGACAGGGACGAAGAAGAATGAAGCTTTCTTT. The rearrangement joins TRBV18 to TRBJ1-1; 9 positions match TRBD1. V trimming: 6 bases; J trimming: 7 bases; junction bases outside the gene matches: 12. CDR3 size: 15 residues. CDR1 and CDR2 (germline): KGHSH, LQKENI.

CDR3 loop: CAWSPYDEKLFF. CDR3 nucleotides: TGTGCCTGGAGTCCTTACGATGAAAAACTGTTTTTT. The V and J genes are TRBV30 and TRBJ1-4; D is unclear. CDR3 size: 12 residues. CDR1 and CDR2 (germline): GTSNPN, SVGIG (reference sequence). Trimming removed 2 bases from V and 6 bases from J, with 7 bases in between.

In this sample, this clone turned up a few times. The rearrangement joins TRBV2 to TRBJ1-5, with D uncertain. Trimming stripped 5 bases from V and 2 bases from J, with 10 bases between. The CDR3 runs to 14 residues. Germline V lookup: CDR1 SNHLY, CDR2 FYNNEI. In DNA, the CDR3 is TGTGCCAGCAGTCCCGATAACGGCAATCAGCCCCAGCATTTT. It codes for CASSPDNGNQPQHF.

The chain employs TRBV6-1 and TRBJ2-1; no clear D gene. CDR3 length: 12 residues. The V end was cut by 2 bases, the J end by 10 bases, with 9 bases between. Germline CDR1 MNHNS, CDR2 SASEGT. The CDR3 bases are TGTGCCAGCAGTGAAACAGTAGAGGAGCAGTTCTTC. Translation: CASSETVEEQFF.

The chain is built from TRBV30 and TRBJ2-7, with D possibly called TRBD1 or TRBD2 (5 bases each). Germline V gene lookup returns CDR1 GTSNPN and CDR2 SVGIG (reference sequence). Trimming took 5 bases from V and 4 from J, leaving 18 bases between them. This CDR3 contains 14 residues. The CDR3 sequence: CAWGKEGPPYEQYF. CDR3 DNA sequence: TGTGCCTGGGGCAAAGAGGGACCTCCTTACGAGCAGTACTTC.

This clone appeared a single time. This chain uses TRBV30 with TRBJ1-5, with D perhaps TRBD1 (6 bases). Germline CDR1 GTSNPN, CDR2 SVGIG (reference sequence). There are 13 residues in the CDR3. Trimming stripped 0 bases from V and 9 bases from J, with 12 bases between. The CDR3 spells CAWSVTGSRPQHF. The CDR3 nucleotides read TGTGCCTGGAGTGTAACAGGGTCAAGGCCCCAGCATTTT.

This rearrangement joins TRBV5-1 to TRBJ1-2; the D is unclear. The V gene lost 0 bases and the J gene lost 8 bases, with 17 bases spanning the gap. The CDR3 length is 15 residues. In germline, CDR1 is SGHRS, CDR2 YFSETQ. This chain's CDR3 is CASSLAVAPRRGYTF. The CDR3 nucleotides read TGCGCCAGCAGCTTGGCCGTAGCACCTCGGCGCGGCTACACCTTC.

Here the CDR3 DNA reads TGTGCCAGCAGCTCCGCAAGTTTAAATGAGCAGTTCTTC. This sequence encodes CASSSASLNEQFF. This chain uses TRBV7-9 with TRBJ2-1; D is uncertain. Looked up from germline, CDR1 is SEHNR and CDR2 is FQNEAQ (reference sequence). The CDR3 length is 13 residues. Trimming took off 4 bases at V and 7 bases at J, with 11 bases between the two ends.

The chain employs TRBV4-3 and TRBJ1-1; D is perhaps TRBD1 (6 bases). The CDR3 covers 14 residues. Germline assignment: CDR1 LGHNA and CDR2 YSLEER. V lost 0 bases, J lost 5 bases, and 10 bases lay in between. DNA of the CDR3: TGCGCCAGCAGCCAAGATGGGGGGGCTACTGAAGCTTTCTTT. Amino acids: CASSQDGGATEAFF.

The CDR3 DNA reads as TGTGCCAGCAGCTTGACAGGGTATGACGACGATGGCTACACCTTC. Protein: CASSLTGYDDDGYTF. This chain links TRBV5-6 with TRBJ1-2, with a tentative D call TRBD1 (6 bases). Germline CDR1 reads SGHDT; CDR2 reads YYEEEE. There are 15 residues in the CDR3. V was clipped by 1 base and J by 6 bases, with 16 bases between them.

V is TRBV19 and J is TRBJ2-7; tentatively, D is TRBD1 or TRBD2 (5 bases each). This CDR3 has 14 amino acids. Germline CDR1 is LNHDA and CDR2 is SQIVND (reference sequence). V dropped 6 bases and J dropped 1 base, with 13 bases sitting between them. The CDR3 protein is CASSLRDGSYEQYF. CDR3 coding DNA: TGTGCCAGTAGCCTCCGGGACGGTTCCTACGAGCAGTACTTC.

This clone appeared once. This chain uses TRBV5-1 with TRBJ2-3, with 9 nucleotides matching TRBD2. The CDR3 contains 16 residues. With 2 bases clipped from V and 0 bases from J, the junction kept 4 bases outside the gene matches. CDR1 and CDR2 (germline): SGHRS, YFSETQ. CDR3 in DNA: TGCGCCAGCAGCTTTGGTAGCGGGGGTAGCACAGATACGCAGTATTTT. It specifies CASSFGSGGSTDTQYF.

This chain links TRBV30 with TRBJ2-7; 12 bases align to TRBD2. Per the germline V gene, CDR1 is GTSNPN and CDR2 is SVGIG (reference sequence). This CDR3 comprises 13 residues. V shed 2 bases, J shed 12 bases, and the junction held 8 bases outside the gene matches. CDR3 amino acids: CAWSRLTSGRPYF. DNA for the CDR3: TGTGCCTGGAGTCGACTGACTAGCGGGAGACCGTACTTC.

The chain uses TRBV9 and TRBJ2-1; D is ambiguous. From germline, CDR1 is SGDLS and CDR2 YYNGEE. The V and J ends lost 3 bases and 4 bases respectively, with 14 bases between them. The CDR3 is 15 residues long. CDR3: CASSGPGRAYNEQFF. CDR3 nucleotides: TGTGCCAGCAGCGGACCTGGACGGGCTTACAATGAGCAGTTCTTC.